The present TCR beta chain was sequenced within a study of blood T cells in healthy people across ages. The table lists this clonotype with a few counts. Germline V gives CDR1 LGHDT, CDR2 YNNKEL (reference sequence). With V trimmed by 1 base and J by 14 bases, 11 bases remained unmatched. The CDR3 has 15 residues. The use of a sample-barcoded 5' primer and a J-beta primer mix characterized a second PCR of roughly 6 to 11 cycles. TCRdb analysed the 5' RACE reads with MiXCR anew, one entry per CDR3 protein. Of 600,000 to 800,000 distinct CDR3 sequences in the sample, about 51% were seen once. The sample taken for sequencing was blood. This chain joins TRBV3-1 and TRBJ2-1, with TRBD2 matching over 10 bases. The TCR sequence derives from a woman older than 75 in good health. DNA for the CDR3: TGTGCCAGCAGCCAAGTTCTAGCGGGGGTTTTTTCTGAGTTCTTC. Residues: CASSQVLAGVFSEFF.